The 30 T cell receptor beta chains below come from one sample, sequenced in a study of T-cell reconstitution after alpha-beta-depleted transplantation in children. Preparation of the TCRbeta library involved a method that used unique molecular identifiers. TCRdb redid the calling of the PCR reads with MiXCR, one entry per CDR3 protein. Of roughly 400,000 distinct CDR3 sequences listed, approximately 42% are singletons. This specimen was PBMCs, taken before TCRalphabeta/CD19-depleted stem cell transplant. The receptors shown here come from a girl aged 2-10 years with aplastic anemia, due to receive a stem cell transplant.

This clonotype has a handful of counts. The chain has TRBV7-7 and TRBJ2-5; TRBD1 is a possible D gene (5 bases). V was shortened by 4 bases and J by 1 base, with 10 bases between the two germline ends. The CDR3 has 14 amino acids. Germline loops: CDR1 SSHAT, CDR2 FNYEAQ (reference sequence). CDR3 loop: CASSSQGIQETQYF. The CDR3 coding sequence is TGTGCCAGCAGCTCCCAGGGAATCCAAGAGACCCAGTACTTC.

This clonotype has at least ten counts. The chain has TRBV12-3 or TRBV12-4 and TRBJ2-7, with 8 bases matching TRBD2. V dropped 6 bases and J dropped 3; count of bases not matched to a gene: 10. The CDR3 consists of 15 residues. CDR3 sequence: CASRPAERGFYEQYF. In nucleotides, the CDR3 is TGTGCCAGCAGGCCCGCGGAGCGGGGGTTCTACGAGCAGTACTTC.

The rearrangement joins TRBV12-3 or TRBV12-4 to TRBJ2-5, with unresolved D. The CDR3 is made up of 11 amino acids. V lost 3 bases and J 6 bases, leaving 5 bases between the germline ends. The CDR3 loop reads CASSFGQTQYF. The CDR3 DNA is TGTGCCAGCAGTTTTGGGCAGACCCAGTACTTC.

This clonotype was seen at least ten times. The rearrangement links TRBV3-1 to TRBJ2-1; the D is unclear. The V gene lost 0 bases and the J gene lost 9 bases, with 12 bases spanning the gap. Per germline, CDR1 LGHDT and CDR2 YNNKEL (reference sequence). This CDR3 is 14 amino acids long. CDR3 DNA: TGTGCCAGCAGCCAAGAGGAATTTGGAACTGAGCAGTTCTTC. Its protein is CASSQEEFGTEQFF.

Concerning this clonotype: A much larger clone lies a single base off, so this may be a read error. This chain uses TRBV20-1 with TRBJ2-7; TRBD1 matches at 11 bases. Germline lookup yields CDR1 DFQATT and CDR2 SNEGSKA (reference sequence). The CDR3 sequence is 14 residues long. The ends lost 5 bases at V and 0 bases at J; junction bases unmatched: 3. CDR3 amino acids: CSASGTGGSYEQYF. DNA for the CDR3: TGCAGTGCTTCCGGGACAGGGGGCTCCTACGAGCAGTACTTC.

This clonotype was observed at least ten times. The rearrangement links TRBV27 to TRBJ1-4; no reliable D call. Per the germline V gene, CDR1 is MNHEY and CDR2 is SMNVEV (reference sequence). V dropped 5 bases and J dropped 2 bases, with 15 bases sitting between them. CDR3 size: 16 residues. The CDR3 is CASSPVVGVTNEKLFF. The CDR3 region has the DNA TGTGCCAGCAGTCCGGTAGTGGGAGTTACTAATGAAAAACTGTTTTTT.

V is TRBV20-1 and J is TRBJ2-1; D is perhaps TRBD2 (6 bases). This CDR3 has 14 amino acids. With 5 bases removed from V and 10 bases from J, the gap between germline ends came to 21 bases. Germline assignment: CDR1 DFQATT and CDR2 SNEGSKA (reference sequence). CDR3 sequence (DNA): TGCAGTGCTTACCGCCCGGAGGGGAGGACGGAGCAGTTCTTC. Protein sequence: CSAYRPEGRTEQFF.

Concerning this clonotype itself: A junction boundary mismatches the germline segment, possibly from a read error. The V gene is TRBV7-9, the J gene TRBJ2-3; 11 positions agree with TRBD2. CDR1 and CDR2 from the germline V gene are SEHNR and FQNEAQ (reference sequence). CDR3 size: 17 residues. The CDR3 DNA reads as TGTGCCAGCACCTTAACAGACCTAGCGGGAGGCCAAGATACGCAGTATTTT. It codes for CASTLTDLAGGQDTQYF.

The rearrangement joins TRBV5-5 to TRBJ2-1; a weak D match, TRBD1 (5 bases). Trimming shortened V by 2 bases and J by 3 bases, and 6 bases separated the two germline ends. This CDR3 contains 13 residues. CDR1 is SGHKS, CDR2 YYEKEE, per germline (reference sequence). CDR3 residues: CASSFGHYNEQFF. Written as DNA, the CDR3 is TGTGCCAGCAGCTTTGGACACTACAATGAGCAGTTCTTC.

J is TRBJ2-7 and V is TRBV9; no firm D call. Trimming removed 3 bases from V and 2 bases from J, with 12 bases in between. From germline, CDR1 is SGDLS and CDR2 YYNGEE. CDR3 length: 14 residues. CDR3 residues: CASSASQPPYEQYF. The CDR3 nucleotides read TGTGCCAGCAGCGCCAGCCAACCTCCCTACGAGCAGTACTTC.

The J gene is TRBJ2-1, the V gene TRBV7-2, with TRBD2 identical over 9 bases. This CDR3 is 14 amino acids long. Germline V CDR1 and CDR2: SGHTA, FQGNSA. The V segment lost 6 bases and the J segment 8 bases; nucleotides outside the gene matches: 8. The CDR3, as DNA: TGTGCCAGCAGTCAAGACCGGACTAGCGATGAGCAGTTCTTC. It is translated as CASSQDRTSDEQFF.

The chain recombines TRBV20-1 with TRBJ1-2; D might be TRBD1 (6 bases). Deletions cut 7 bases from V and 7 bases from J, with 10 bases between. From germline, CDR1 is DFQATT and CDR2 SNEGSKA (reference sequence). The CDR3 runs 10 residues. The CDR3 coding sequence is TGCAGTGTCGGGGGGCCTGGCTACACCTTC. Translated: CSVGGPGYTF.

This chain connects TRBV7-9 to TRBJ2-5; D is possibly TRBD2 (5 bases). Germline assignment: CDR1 SEHNR and CDR2 FQNEAQ (reference sequence). The CDR3 is 17 amino acids. The ends were cut back, 5 bases at V and 0 bases at J, with 19 bases in the middle. This CDR3 is CASSPYIRVGDQETQYF. The CDR3, as DNA: TGTGCCAGCAGCCCCTACATCCGTGTGGGAGACCAAGAGACCCAGTACTTC.

The chain is built from TRBV20-1 and TRBJ2-7, with TRBD2 matching over 7 bases. The germline CDR1 and CDR2 sequences are DFQATT and SNEGSKA (reference sequence). V was clipped by 6 bases and J by 0 bases; unmatched bases: 11. The CDR3 spans 15 residues. CDR3 DNA sequence: TGCAGTGCCACAACTAGCGCGTTAAGCTCCTACGAGCAGTACTTC. It is translated as CSATTSALSSYEQYF.

The V and J genes are TRBV7-6 and TRBJ1-1; D not certain. Germline V gives CDR1 SGHVS, CDR2 FNYEAQ. The CDR3 runs to 14 residues. V lost 5 bases and J lost 1, with 11 bases in between. In DNA form, the CDR3 reads TGTGCCAGCAGCAAAGCCTGGGGGAACACTGAAGCTTTCTTT. Translated, it gives CASSKAWGNTEAFF.

The CDR3 DNA is TGTGCCAGCAGCCCGACAGGGGCCGGAGAGACCCAGTACTTC. Its protein product is CASSPTGAGETQYF. V gene TRBV7-9 combines with J gene TRBJ2-5, with TRBD1 matching over 8 bases. J lost 4 bases, V lost 5 bases, and 6 bases had no gene match. The CDR3 length is 14 residues. Germline V gives CDR1 SEHNR, CDR2 FQNEAQ (reference sequence). Drawing the rest from reference TRBV7-9 and TRBJ2-5, the complete variable domain is DTGVSQNPRHKITKRGQNVTFRCDPISEHNRLYWYRQTLGQGPEFLTYFQNEAQLEKSRLLSDRFSAERPKGSFSTLEIQRTEQGDSAMYLCASSPTGAGETQYFGPGTRLLVL.

The chain combines TRBV29-1 with TRBJ2-1, with 12 bases fitting TRBD2. This CDR3 region has 10 residues. The J segment lost 14 bases and the V segment lost 6 bases, leaving 2 bases of the junction unmatched. Germline CDR1 SQVTM, CDR2 ANQGSEA. Here the CDR3 DNA reads TGCAGCGTCCGACTAGCGGGAGAGTTCTTC. The encoded protein is CSVRLAGEFF.

This clonotype appeared many times. The chain uses TRBV5-1 and TRBJ1-6; 9 bases fit TRBD1. This CDR3 region has 16 residues. J gave up 9 bases and V 1 base, and 8 bases lay outside the gene matches. Germline values: CDR1 SGHRS, CDR2 YFSETQ. CDR3 residues: CASSLLQGAQGSPLHF. In DNA, the CDR3 is TGCGCCAGCAGCTTGTTACAGGGGGCCCAGGGTTCACCCCTCCACTTT.

This clonotype was counted a few times. The chain has TRBV18 and TRBJ2-5; D call uncertain. CDR1 is KGHSH and CDR2 is LQKENI in the germline V gene. V was trimmed by 2 bases and J by 5 bases, leaving 9 bases between them. This CDR3 has 13 amino acids. The CDR3 nucleotides are TGTGCCAGCTCACCAAGTTCGAGGGAGACCCAGTACTTC. Protein product: CASSPSSRETQYF.

The chain combines TRBV6-5 with TRBJ1-4; unclear D gene. This CDR3 has 14 amino acids. V shed 2 bases and J shed 8 bases, with 12 bases lying between them. Per the germline V gene, CDR1 is MNHEY and CDR2 is SVGAGI. The CDR3 loop reads CASSYVRKDEKLFF. CDR3 DNA: TGTGCCAGCAGTTACGTCAGGAAGGACGAAAAACTGTTTTTT.

CDR3 DNA: TGCGCCAGCAGTGAGCGGAACCAATCTCTAGCGGGCATAGATAAGGATACGCAGTATTTT. This translates into CASSERNQSLAGIDKDTQYF. The rearrangement uses TRBV10-1 and TRBJ2-3; TRBD2 matches 8 bases. The CDR3 runs 20 residues. In germline, CDR1 is WNHNN, CDR2 SYGVQD (reference sequence). V was pared by 2 bases and J by 6 bases, with 22 bases of the junction left unmatched.

This clonotype was recorded once. The chain has TRBV20-1 and TRBJ2-1; D assignment may be TRBD1 or TRBD2 (6 bases each). Germline V CDR1 and CDR2: DFQATT, SNEGSKA (reference sequence). The CDR3 is 13 amino acids. CDR3 protein: CMGGPAWGNEQFF. The DNA for the CDR3 is TGCATGGGGGGCCCCGCCTGGGGCAATGAGCAGTTCTTC.

The rearrangement joins TRBV19 to TRBJ1-4, with D possibly TRBD1 on 5 matching bases. Germline V gene lookup returns CDR1 LNHDA and CDR2 SQIVND (reference sequence). The CDR3 length is 15 residues. V was shortened by 7 bases and J by 7 bases, with 19 bases between the two germline ends. The CDR3 DNA follows: TGTGCCAGTAAAACGAGGGGACCGGTGGGTGAAAAACTGTTTTTT. Its protein is CASKTRGPVGEKLFF.

V gene TRBV10-3 combines with J gene TRBJ2-5, with 8 bases aligning to TRBD1. Germline CDR1 reads ENHRY; CDR2 reads SYGVKD. V was clipped by 3 bases and J by 3 bases; unmatched bases: 3. This CDR3 has 14 residues. The CDR3 loop reads CAISDPTGEETQYF. The CDR3 nucleotides read TGTGCCATCAGTGACCCGACAGGGGAAGAGACCCAGTACTTC.

Many counts were recorded for this clonotype. This chain uses TRBV5-1 with TRBJ2-2; D could derive from TRBD1 or TRBD2 (5 bases each). This CDR3 spans 16 amino acids. V lost 4 bases to trimming and J lost 1 base, with 14 bases between them. Germline V gene data show CDR1 as SGHRS and CDR2 as YFSETQ. The CDR3 bases are TGCGCCAGCAGCCATGGGGGATACCAGAACACCGGGGAGCTGTTTTTT. Its protein product is CASSHGGYQNTGELFF.

The CDR3 DNA reads TGCAGTGCTAGAGATCCAGCCGGACTAGCGGCTTCCTACAATGAGCAGTTCTTC. Amino acid sequence: CSARDPAGLAASYNEQFF. The gene calls are TRBV20-1 and TRBJ2-1; the match to TRBD2 covers 10 bases. CDR1 is DFQATT, CDR2 SNEGSKA, per germline (reference sequence). This CDR3 has 18 amino acids. V was pared by 0 bases and J by 1 base, with 9 bases of the junction left unmatched.

The sample holds many counts of this clonotype. This CDR3 reads CASSLGQGYGYTF. CDR3 coding DNA: TGTGCCAGCAGTTTGGGACAGGGCTATGGCTACACCTTC. The chain uses TRBV28 and TRBJ1-2; 9 nucleotides line up with TRBD1. The trim removed 3 bases at V and 4 bases at J, leaving 0 bases unmatched. The CDR3 contains 13 residues. CDR1 and CDR2 from the germline V gene are MDHEN and SYDVKM.

The chain combines TRBV12-3 or TRBV12-4 with TRBJ2-6; D remains ambiguous. The CDR3 is made up of 14 amino acids. V shed 10 bases and J shed 0 bases, with 10 bases lying between them. This CDR3 reads CATQENSGANVLTF. The CDR3 bases are TGTGCCACCCAGGAGAACTCTGGGGCCAACGTCCTGACTTTC.

This clonotype was seen repeatedly, ten times or more. The V and J genes are TRBV12-3 or TRBV12-4 and TRBJ2-1; 7 bases agree with TRBD2. This CDR3 is built from 18 residues. V shed 2 bases, J shed 4 bases, and the junction held 14 bases outside the gene matches. The CDR3 bases are TGTGCCAGCAGTTTAAGGGGAGGTACTAGCGACCCTTACAATGAGCAGTTCTTC. Encoded protein: CASSLRGGTSDPYNEQFF.

The CDR3 DNA sequence: TGTGCCAGCAGCCCACCCCGGGACAGGTTACCGCAGTACTTC. It translates to CASSPPRDRLPQYF. The V call is TRBV6-1, the J call TRBJ2-7; 8 nucleotides align to TRBD1. CDR1 and CDR2 (germline): MNHNS, SASEGT. CDR3 size: 14 residues. V lost 6 bases, J lost 9 bases, and 13 bases stayed unmatched.